The entry below gives a single T cell receptor (beta chain) sequence along with its context. This sample is part of a study of blood T cell repertoires in COVID-19. Study overall: T cells, B-cell-depleted T cells, or PBMCs supplied cDNA or gDNA.

Clones were read by immunoSEQ multiplex PCR, and TCRdb kept only the in-frame ones, dropping some. The data show about 85,000 clones, with approximately 89% seen just once and 2% to 2.5% held by the top ten. The CDR3 runs to 15 residues. Losses at the gene ends were 5 bases for V and 4 bases for J; bases not matched to a gene: 6. Germline-derived CDR1 and CDR2 are SGHRS and YFSETQ. The sequence was collected from a human donor with active COVID-19. The donor label of this sample is uncertain. Sequenced material: peripheral blood. V is TRBV5-1 and J is TRBJ2-2, with 9 bases lining up with TRBD1. This CDR3 is CASSNWDRVTGELFF. DNA for the CDR3: TGCGCCAGCAGTAATTGGGACAGGGTCACCGGGGAGCTGTTTTTT.